This entry features one T cell receptor (beta chain) sequence. The sample is drawn from a study of blood T cell repertoires in COVID-19. Study details: Spain, Italy and the United States supplied samples that represented acute and convalescent COVID-19.

The CDR3 has 14 amino acids. Trimming took 6 bases from V and 0 from J, leaving 10 bases between them. Germline V lookup: CDR1 KGHDR, CDR2 SFDVKD. Clones were sequenced by immunoSEQ multiplex PCR, and TCRdb holds only the in-frame ones, with some missing. The data hold some 670,000 clones, with 75% to 90% observed a single time. J is TRBJ1-2 and V is TRBV24-1, with D possibly TRBD1 on 5 matching bases. The clonotype was recovered from a woman between 18 and 29 years old with acute or convalescent COVID-19. What was sequenced was peripheral blood. The CDR3 is CATSQDTANYGYTF. The CDR3 DNA reads TGTGCCACCAGTCAGGACACCGCTAACTATGGCTACACCTTC.